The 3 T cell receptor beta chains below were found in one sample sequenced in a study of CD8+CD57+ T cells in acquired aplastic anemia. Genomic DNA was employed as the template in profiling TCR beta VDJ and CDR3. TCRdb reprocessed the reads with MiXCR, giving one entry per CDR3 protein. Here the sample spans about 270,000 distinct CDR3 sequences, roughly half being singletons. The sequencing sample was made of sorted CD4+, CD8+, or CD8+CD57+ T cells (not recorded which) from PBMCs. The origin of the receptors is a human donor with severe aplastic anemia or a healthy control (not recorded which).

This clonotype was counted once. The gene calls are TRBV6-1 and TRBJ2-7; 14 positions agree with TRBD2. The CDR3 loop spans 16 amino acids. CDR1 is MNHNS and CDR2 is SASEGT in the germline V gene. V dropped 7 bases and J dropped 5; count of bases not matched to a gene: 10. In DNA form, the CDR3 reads TGTGCCAGCACCCTAACGGGACTAGCGGGGGTCAACGAGCAGTACTTC. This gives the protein CASTLTGLAGVNEQYF.

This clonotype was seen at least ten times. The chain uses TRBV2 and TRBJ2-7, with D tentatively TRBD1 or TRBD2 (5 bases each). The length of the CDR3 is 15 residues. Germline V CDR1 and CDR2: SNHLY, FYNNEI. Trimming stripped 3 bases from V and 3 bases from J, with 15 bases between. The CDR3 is CASSDPWGGGYEQYF. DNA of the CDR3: TGTGCCAGCAGTGACCCCTGGGGCGGAGGCTACGAGCAGTACTTC.

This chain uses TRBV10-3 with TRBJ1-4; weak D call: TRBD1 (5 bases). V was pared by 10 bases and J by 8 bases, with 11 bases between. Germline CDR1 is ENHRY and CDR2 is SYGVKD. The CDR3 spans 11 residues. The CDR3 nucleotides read TGTGCCACCTGGGAGGGGGAAAAACTGTTTTTT. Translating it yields CATWEGEKLFF.